This TCR beta chain appears in the sequencing data of a study of T cells in Graves' hyperthyroidism and ophthalmopathy. Findings and caveats of the study: From stable hyperthyroidism, ophthalmopathy was separated by a 13 V-J model. Among clonotypes expanded in thyroid above 0.001, most were also found in blood.

This clonotype was seen ten or more times. What it recognizes is unknown. With V trimmed by 3 bases and J by 5 bases, 8 bases remained unmatched. The CDR3 sequence is 15 residues long. CDR1 is SGHTA and CDR2 is FQGNSA in the germline V gene. The investigators amplified TCR beta CDR3 regions from RNA transcripts. Researchers ran a first-round RT-PCR on the TCR CDR3 using the HTBI primer set. TCRdb processed the multiplex PCR reads anew with MiXCR; each CDR3 protein has one entry. The repertoire has about 380,000 distinct CDR3 sequences, more than 11% of them found once; the top ten carry around 10%. Hyperthyroidism had been newly diagnosed in patients aged 18 to 65, and its duration was under 2 months.

The sample comprised blood. This TCR came from an older woman with Graves' hyperthyroidism. V and J are TRBV7-2 and TRBJ2-5; TRBD1 matches 8 bases. The CDR3 nucleotides are TGTGCCAGCAGCTTGCAGGGGGCAGGGGGTGAGACCCAGTACTTC. Protein sequence: CASSLQGAGGETQYF. Variable domain in full (rest from reference TRBV7-2 and TRBJ2-5): GAGVSQSPSNKVTEKGKDVELRCDPISGHTALYWYRQSLGQGLEFLIYFQGNSAPDKSGLPSDRFSAERTGGSVSTLTIQRTQQEDSAVYLCASSLQGAGGETQYFGPGTRLLVL.